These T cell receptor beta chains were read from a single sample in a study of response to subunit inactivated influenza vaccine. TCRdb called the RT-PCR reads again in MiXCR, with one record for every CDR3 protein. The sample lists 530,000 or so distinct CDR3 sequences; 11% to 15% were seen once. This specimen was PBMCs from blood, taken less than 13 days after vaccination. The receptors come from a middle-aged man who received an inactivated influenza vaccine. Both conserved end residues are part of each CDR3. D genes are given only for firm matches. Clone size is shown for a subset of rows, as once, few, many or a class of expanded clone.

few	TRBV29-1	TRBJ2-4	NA	CSVEGPTRRNIQYF	TGCAGCGTTGAAGGGCCTACTAGGCGGAACATTCAGTACTTC
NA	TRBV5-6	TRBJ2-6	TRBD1	CASGDRALYSGANVLTF	TGTGCCAGCGGTGACAGGGCCTTATACTCTGGGGCCAACGTCCTGACTTTC
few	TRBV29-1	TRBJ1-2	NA	CSVEGTAYGYTF	TGCAGCGTTGAAGGGACAGCCTATGGCTACACCTTC
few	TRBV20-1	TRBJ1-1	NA	CSARPGPEAFF	TGCAGTGCTAGACCGGGGCCTGAAGCTTTCTTT
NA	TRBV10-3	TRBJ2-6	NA	CAISDSDTGSGANVLTF	TGTGCCATCAGTGATAGTGACACCGGCTCTGGGGCCAACGTCCTGACTTTC
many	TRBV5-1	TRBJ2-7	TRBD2	CASSPGLALSYEQYF	TGCGCCAGCAGCCCGGGACTAGCGCTTTCCTACGAGCAGTACTTC
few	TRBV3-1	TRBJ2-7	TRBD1	CASSQGDRGPHEQYF	TGTGCCAGCAGCCAAGGCGACAGGGGGCCCCACGAGCAGTACTTC
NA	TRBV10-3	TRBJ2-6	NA	CAISGAGQGGMVSGANVLTF	TGTGCCATCAGTGGGGCCGGACAGGGAGGGATGGTCTCTGGGGCCAACGTCCTGACTTTC
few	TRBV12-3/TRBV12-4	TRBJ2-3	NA	CASSQGHTQYF	TGTGCCAGCAGCCAGGGACATACGCAGTATTTT
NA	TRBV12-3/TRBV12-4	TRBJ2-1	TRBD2	CASGLAGDLEQFF	TGTGCCAGCGGGCTAGCGGGGGATCTTGAGCAGTTCTTC
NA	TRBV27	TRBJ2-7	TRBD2	CASSLSISGTYEQYF	TGTGCCAGCAGTTTATCGATTAGCGGGACCTACGAGCAGTACTTC
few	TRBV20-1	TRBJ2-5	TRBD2	CSASWLAGYQETQYF	TGCAGTGCTAGTTGGCTAGCGGGGTACCAAGAGACCCAGTACTTC
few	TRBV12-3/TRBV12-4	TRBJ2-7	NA	CASSLFFGEQYF	TGTGCCAGCAGTTTATTTTTTGGCGAGCAGTACTTC
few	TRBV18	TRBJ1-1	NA	CASSPLPRLDTEAFF	TGTGCCAGCTCACCACTTCCGAGGCTGGACACTGAAGCTTTCTTT
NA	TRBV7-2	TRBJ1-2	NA	CASSLEGGTGGYTF	TGTGCCAGCAGCTTAGAGGGTGGGACTGGTGGCTACACCTTC
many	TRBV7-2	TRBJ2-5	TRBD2	CASSLAGTSGGAQETQYF	TGTGCCAGCAGCTTAGCCGGGACTAGCGGGGGGGCCCAAGAGACCCAGTACTTC
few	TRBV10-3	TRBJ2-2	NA	CAITRSVTGDLFF	TGTGCCATCACCAGGTCTGTCACCGGGGACCTGTTTTTT
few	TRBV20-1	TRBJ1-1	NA	CSARVGVGTEAFF	TGCAGTGCTAGAGTGGGGGTGGGCACTGAAGCTTTCTTT
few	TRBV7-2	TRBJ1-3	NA	CASSLAVTAGNTIYF	TGTGCCAGCAGCTTAGCCGTCACGGCTGGAAACACCATATATTTT
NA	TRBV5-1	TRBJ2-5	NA	CASSLAAGFRGQETQYF	TGCGCCAGCAGCTTGGCCGCCGGGTTTCGAGGACAAGAGACCCAGTACTTC
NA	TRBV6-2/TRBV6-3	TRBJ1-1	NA	CASSRGGGEGTEAFF	TGTGCCAGCAGTCGAGGGGGGGGCGAGGGGACTGAAGCTTTCTTT
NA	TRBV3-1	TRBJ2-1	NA	CASSQDWRGREQFF	TGTGCCAGCAGCCAAGACTGGAGGGGACGCGAGCAGTTCTTC